A single sample gave rise to the 20 T cell receptor beta chains below, sequenced in a study of blood T cell repertoires in COVID-19 (dated by TCRdb to 2020 to 2021). Libraries were constructed by the immunoSEQ multiplex PCR assay. TCRdb obtained this table from immuneACCESS and retained in-frame rearrangements with V and J assigned. These tables miss some clones; where compared with another copy, unresolved V genes account for less than half of the shortfall, and the remainder is unexplained. The sample yields 200,000 to 250,000 clones; approximately 82% were counted once. 15% of the sample goes to the ten largest clones. Sequences were obtained from PBMCs or T cells enriched from blood (not recorded which). These receptor sequences come from a man aged 35-49 years who had recovered from COVID-19.

The table lists this clone with a few counts. At one boundary the junction diverges from the germline segment, which might be a read error. The chain has TRBV28 and TRBJ2-7; weak D call: TRBD2 (6 bases). This CDR3 is 18 amino acids long. The germline gives CDR1 MDHEN, CDR2 SYDVKM. DNA for the CDR3: TGTGCCAGCAGTTTAAGTAAAGGATTTGGGGACTTCTCCCACGAGCAGTACTTC. Translated: CASSLSKGFGDFSHEQYF.

The gene calls are TRBV5-1 and TRBJ2-2; D is perhaps TRBD2 (6 bases). Trimming removed 3 bases at V and 4 bases at J, with 10 bases between. Germline V gives CDR1 SGHRS, CDR2 YFSETQ. The CDR3 sequence is 14 residues long. CDR3 sequence reads: CASSSDGSTGELFF. The DNA of the CDR3 is TGCGCCAGCAGCTCTGACGGGAGCACCGGGGAGCTGTTTTTT.

The J gene is TRBJ1-1, the V gene TRBV7-3, with 12 bases fitting TRBD1. The V segment lost 8 bases and the J segment 6 bases; nucleotides outside the gene matches: 4. This CDR3 spans 13 amino acids. Germline CDR1 SGHTA, CDR2 FQGTGA. CDR3 nucleotides: TGTGCCAGCTCCGGGACAGGGGGCCCTGAAGCTTTCTTT. Its translation: CASSGTGGPEAFF.

The gene calls are TRBV27 and TRBJ2-3, with D possibly TRBD1 on 5 matching bases. The germline V and J ends were trimmed by 7 bases and 6 bases, with 23 bases remaining between them. Looked up from germline, CDR1 is MNHEY and CDR2 is SMNVEV (reference sequence). This CDR3 is built from 16 residues. The CDR3 loop reads CASTTTLRHYRDTQYF. Here the CDR3 DNA reads TGTGCCAGCACCACTACCCTTCGACACTACAGGGATACGCAGTATTTT.

The rearrangement joins TRBV7-3 to TRBJ2-5; D gene uncertain. Germline lookup yields CDR1 SGHTA and CDR2 FQGTGA. CDR3 length: 17 residues. V was pared by 1 base and J by 2 bases, with 17 bases between. The CDR3: CASSLMGKSVRQETQYF. As DNA, the CDR3 is TGTGCCAGCAGCTTAATGGGCAAATCAGTTAGACAAGAGACCCAGTACTTC. The variable domain in full, completed from reference TRBV7-3 and TRBJ2-5, reads GAGVSQTPSNKVTEKGKYVELRCDPISGHTALYWYRQSLGQGPEFLIYFQGTGAADDSGLPNDRFFAVRPEGSVSTLKIQRTERGDSAVYLCASSLMGKSVRQETQYFGPGTRLLVL.

The chain carries TRBV28 and TRBJ1-5, with D hard to call. From germline, CDR1 is MDHEN and CDR2 SYDVKM. V lost 2 bases and J 5 bases, leaving 10 bases between the germline ends. The CDR3 totals 14 residues. Written as DNA, the CDR3 is TGTGCCAGCAGTTTAGGAGACGTGTATCAGCCCCAGCATTTT. Its translation is CASSLGDVYQPQHF.

This clone was seen more than once but under ten times. This rearrangement joins TRBV11-2 to TRBJ2-1; TRBD2 aligns across 7 bases. The CDR3 extends over 15 amino acids. Trimming took 2 bases from V and 10 from J; bases not matched to a gene: 11. Looked up from germline, CDR1 is SGHAT and CDR2 is FQNNGV. CDR3 region: CASSLWGGSSGEQFF. In DNA form, the CDR3 reads TGTGCCAGCAGCTTATGGGGAGGGAGTTCGGGGGAGCAGTTCTTC.

This clone showed up just a few times. This sequence joins TRBV29-1 and TRBJ1-5, with D maybe TRBD1 (6 bases). Trimming took 6 bases from V and 6 from J, leaving 18 bases between them. The CDR3 is 14 residues long. Looked up from germline, CDR1 is SQVTM and CDR2 is ANQGSEA. The CDR3 DNA reads TGCAGCGTCGCCCTAACAGGGAGGGGTCAGCCCCAGCATTTT. It specifies CSVALTGRGQPQHF. The whole variable domain, filled in from reference TRBV29-1 and TRBJ1-5, reads SAVISQKPSRDICQRGTSLTIQCQVDSQVTMMFWYRQQPGQSLTLIATANQGSEATYESGFVIDKFPISRPNLTFSTLTVSNMSPEDSSIYLCSVALTGRGQPQHFGDGTRLSIL.

The chain joins TRBV18 to TRBJ2-7, with 8 positions matching TRBD1. Germline V gene lookup returns CDR1 KGHSH and CDR2 LQKENI. CDR3 length: 15 residues. V shed 3 bases and J 1 base; nucleotides not matched to a gene: 5. The CDR3 is CASSPGQGQSYEQYF. The CDR3, as DNA: TGTGCCAGCTCACCCGGACAGGGCCAATCCTACGAGCAGTACTTC.

The V gene is TRBV4-2, the J gene TRBJ1-1; D remains unclear. V was trimmed by 0 bases and J by 2 bases, leaving 7 bases between them. This CDR3 spans 14 amino acids. CDR1 LGHNA and CDR2 YNFKEQ come from the germline V gene. In nucleotides, the CDR3 is TGTGCCAGCAGCCAAGATCCAGGAAACACTGAAGCTTTCTTT. This gives the protein CASSQDPGNTEAFF.

The chain employs TRBV28 and TRBJ2-5; D possibly corresponds to TRBD2 (6 bases). The V gene's germline CDR1 is MDHEN and CDR2 SYDVKM. The length of the CDR3 is 16 residues. The V end was cut by 1 base, the J end by 1 base, with 13 bases between. The CDR3 protein is CASSLYATGLQETQYF. CDR3 in DNA: TGTGCCAGCAGTTTATACGCGACGGGACTCCAAGAGACCCAGTACTTC.

The CDR3 is CASSTGLAGYNEQYF. In nucleotides, the CDR3 is TGTGCCAGCAGCACCGGACTAGCGGGATACAACGAGCAGTACTTC. The chain employs TRBV9 and TRBJ2-7; TRBD2 matches at 12 bases. Trimming removed 4 bases from V and 5 bases from J; junction bases left unmatched: 7. CDR3 length equals 15 residues. Per the germline V gene, CDR1 is SGDLS and CDR2 is YYNGEE. Full variable domain (missing parts from reference TRBV9 and TRBJ2-7): DSGVTQTPKHLITATGQRVTLRCSPRSGDLSVYWYQQSLDQGLQFLIQYYNGEERAKGNILERFSAQQFPDLHSELNLSSLELGDSALYFCASSTGLAGYNEQYFGPGTRLTVT.

The gene calls are TRBV7-2 and TRBJ1-5, with TRBD1 as a possible D gene (5 bases). The V gene's germline CDR1 is SGHTA and CDR2 FQGNSA. Trimming stripped 1 base from V and 2 bases from J, with 18 bases between. This CDR3 is 18 amino acids long. The CDR3 protein is CASSLVGRGGVGNQPQHF. The CDR3, as DNA: TGTGCCAGCAGCTTAGTAGGGAGGGGAGGGGTCGGCAATCAGCCCCAGCATTTT.

The rearrangement joins TRBV4-1 to TRBJ1-1; 9 bases are a match to TRBD1. J was trimmed by 6 bases and V by 0 bases; bases with no gene match: 8. Germline CDR1 MGHRA, CDR2 YSYEKL. The CDR3 totals 16 residues. This CDR3 is CASSQDRDRVKAEAFF. The DNA of the CDR3 is TGCGCCAGCAGCCAAGATCGGGACAGGGTGAAGGCTGAAGCTTTCTTT.

This CDR3 reads CASSFMRNTDTQYF. The CDR3 DNA is TGTGCCAGCAGCTTTATGCGGAACACAGATACGCAGTATTTT. The rearrangement joins TRBV11-2 to TRBJ2-3; no reliable D call. V lost 3 bases and J lost 2, with 9 bases in between. Germline assignment: CDR1 SGHAT and CDR2 FQNNGV. There are 14 residues in the CDR3. Filled out from reference TRBV11-2 and TRBJ2-3, the complete variable domain reads EAGVAQSPRYKIIEKRQSVAFWCNPISGHATLYWYQQILGQGPKLLIQFQNNGVVDDSQLPKDRFSAERLKGVDSTLKIQPAKLEDSAVYLCASSFMRNTDTQYFGPGTRLTVL.

The chain uses TRBV6-6 and TRBJ1-6; 7 bases align to TRBD1. Germline CDR1 MNHNY, CDR2 SVGAGI (reference sequence). The J segment lost 7 bases and the V segment lost 5 bases, leaving 14 bases of the junction unmatched. The CDR3 totals 17 residues. CDR3 protein: CASSLPGQLGHNSPLHF. The CDR3 region has the DNA TGTGCCAGCAGTCTACCGGGACAGCTGGGCCACAATTCACCCCTCCACTTT.

The chain combines TRBV5-1 with TRBJ1-3, with unresolved D. V was shortened by 3 bases and J by 2 bases, with 6 bases between the two germline ends. Germline V gene lookup returns CDR1 SGHRS and CDR2 YFSETQ. CDR3 length: 13 residues. This CDR3 reads CASSSGTGNTIYF. CDR3 nucleotide sequence: TGCGCCAGCAGCTCGGGTACTGGAAACACCATATATTTT.

This clone came up a few times. The chain uses TRBV5-4 and TRBJ1-6; D might be TRBD1 (5 bases). The germline V and J ends were trimmed by 2 bases and 7 bases, with 13 bases remaining between them. Germline-derived CDR1 and CDR2 are SGHNT and YYREEE (reference sequence). The CDR3 extends over 15 amino acids. The chain's CDR3 is CASSLWGGINSPLHF. CDR3 bases: TGTGCCAGCAGCTTATGGGGGGGTATCAATTCACCCCTCCACTTT.

The chain recombines TRBV7-9 with TRBJ1-6, with a possible D match to TRBD1 (5 bases). This CDR3 has 14 residues. V was pared by 1 base and J by 7 bases, with 8 bases between. CDR1 is SEHNR, CDR2 FQNEAQ, per germline (reference sequence). The CDR3 loop is CASSLGQRNSPLHF. DNA of the CDR3: TGTGCCAGCAGCTTAGGACAGAGGAATTCACCCCTCCACTTT.

The chain has TRBV3-1 (or the pseudogene TRBV3-2) and TRBJ2-7; weak D call: TRBD2 (5 bases). V was clipped by 5 bases and J by 2 bases, with 16 bases between them. The CDR3 has 15 residues. In germline, CDR1 is LGHDT, CDR2 YNNKEL (reference sequence). This CDR3 reads CASSKFAGAAYEQYF. The CDR3 nucleotides read TGTGCCAGCAGCAAATTCGCGGGTGCAGCCTACGAGCAGTACTTC.